These T cell receptor beta chains were read from a single sample in a study of T cells in Graves' hyperthyroidism and ophthalmopathy. MiXCR, run by TCRdb on the multiplex PCR reads, gives a single entry per CDR3 protein. This sample has 480,000 or so distinct CDR3 sequences, with 46% found just once. The sequencing input was peripheral blood or thyroid tissue (not recorded which). The receptors here all came from an adult woman with Graves' disease, either hyperthyroidism or ophthalmopathy (not recorded which). Each CDR3 is given with its conserved first and last residue. D genes are given only for firm matches. Clone size appears in some rows only: once, few, many, or a class for an expanded clone.

size	V	D	J	DNA	CDR3
-	TRBV9	-	TRBJ2-5	TGTGCCAGCAGCGTAAACGTGGGGGAGACCCAGTACTTC	CASSVNVGETQYF
-	TRBV2	TRBD1	TRBJ1-2	TGTGCCAGCACGTGGCTGATGGGACAGGGGGTAAATGGCTACACCTTC	CASTWLMGQGVNGYTF
-	TRBV11-3	TRBD2	TRBJ2-2	TGTGCCAGCAGCTTAGTCCTCTGGCGCGGGAGGATGTACCCGAACACCGGGGAGCTGTTTTTT	CASSLVLWRGRMYPNTGELFF
-	TRBV20-1	-	TRBJ2-5	TGCAGTGCAAGCAGACAAGAGACCCAGTACTTC	CSASRQETQYF
once	TRBV7-6	TRBD2	TRBJ2-5	TGTGCCAGCGTCACCAGCGGGGGGGCTTCGGAGACCCAGTACTTC	CASVTSGGASETQYF
-	TRBV7-2	-	TRBJ1-6	TGTGCCAGCAGCTCGTCGGGGTCACCCCTCCACTTT	CASSSSGSPLHF
-	TRBV9	TRBD2	TRBJ2-5	TGTGCCAGCAGCGCCCGCGGGGGGGGAGGGCCGAGGGAGACCCAGTACTTC	CASSARGGGGPRETQYF
-	TRBV6-1	TRBD2	TRBJ2-7	TGTGCCAGCAGTCCCGACAGGCGACTAGCGGGAGAAATCTACTCCTACGAGCAGTACTTC	CASSPDRRLAGEIYSYEQYF
many	TRBV7-3	-	TRBJ1-1	TGTGCCAGCAGCTTAACGGTGGGGCCTGAAGCTTTCTTT	CASSLTVGPEAFF
few	TRBV10-3	-	TRBJ1-5	TGTGCCATCAGCTCCGATCGGACAGGCAATCAGCCCCAGCATTTT	CAISSDRTGNQPQHF
-	TRBV12-3/TRBV12-4	-	TRBJ2-7	TGTGCCAGCAGTTTCCAGGGTTTCTACGAGCAGTACTTC	CASSFQGFYEQYF
many	TRBV11-2	-	TRBJ1-2	TGTGCCAGCAGCCCGGGAAGGCCTCCCGGGAAAGGCTACACCTTC	CASSPGRPPGKGYTF
-	TRBV7-7	-	TRBJ2-3	TGTGCTAGCAGCCAGGGTTACACAGATACGCAGTATTTT	CASSQGYTDTQYF
-	TRBV10-3	-	TRBJ2-5	TGTGCCATCAGCGACAAGCCGTTTCTGGGATCGGAGACCCAGTACTTC	CAISDKPFLGSETQYF
-	TRBV20-1	TRBD2	TRBJ2-6	TGCAGTGCTCGCTCCTCCGGCGGGAGCTCTGGGGCCAACGTCCTGACTTTC	CSARSSGGSSGANVLTF
few	TRBV20-1	-	TRBJ1-1	TGCAGTGCCGCGGGGTGGGGATTGAACACTGAAGCTTTCTTT	CSAAGWGLNTEAFF
many	TRBV7-2	-	TRBJ2-7	TGTGCCAGCAGCTTAGAGGGTGGGAGGATCACCTACGAGCAGTACTTC	CASSLEGGRITYEQYF
-	TRBV28	-	TRBJ1-2	TGTGCCAGCAGTTTAAGGAGCGCGGAGTTCCGGGGCTACACCTTC	CASSLRSAEFRGYTF
-	TRBV25-1	-	TRBJ1-1	TGTGCCAGCAGTGATAACGGGGTGAACACTGAAGCTTTCTTT	CASSDNGVNTEAFF
-	TRBV20-1	TRBD2	TRBJ2-1	TGCAGGGCACAGGGACTAGTTGTCGATGAGCAGTTCTTC	CRAQGLVVDEQFF
-	TRBV19	TRBD1	TRBJ2-5	TGTGCCAGTAGTCCTGGACAGGACTTC	CASSPGQDF
-	TRBV11-2	TRBD1	TRBJ2-7	TGTACCAGCAGCCCAGATTGGGACAGGGGCTACGAGCAGTACTTC	CTSSPDWDRGYEQYF
-	TRBV29-1	-	TRBJ1-1	TGCAGCGGAATAGCAGGGACGATGAGCACTGAAGCTTTCTTT	CSGIAGTMSTEAFF
-	TRBV20-1	TRBD2	TRBJ2-7	TGCAGTGGGGAGGCTAGCGGGAGTAGTTACGATCAGTACTTC	CSGEASGSSYDQYF
-	TRBV15	-	TRBJ1-6	TGTGCCACCAGCAGAGGAGGCGCGGGGGCCAATTCACCCCTCCACTTT	CATSRGGAGANSPLHF
-	TRBV7-8	-	TRBJ2-7	TGTGCCAGCAGACCTTCAGTGGTGGCATACGAGCAGTACTTC	CASRPSVVAYEQYF
-	TRBV10-3	TRBD1	TRBJ2-5	TGTGCCATCAGTGATGGGACAGGGAGCGAGACCCAGTACTTC	CAISDGTGSETQYF
few	TRBV3-1	TRBD1	TRBJ2-5	TGTGCCAGCAGCACTGATCAGGGGGCGCGTGGAGAGACCCAGTACTTC	CASSTDQGARGETQYF
many	TRBV2	-	TRBJ1-5	TGTGCCAGCAGTGGGGCAGGGGATAGCAATCAGCCCCAGCATTTT	CASSGAGDSNQPQHF
many	TRBV12-3/TRBV12-4	-	TRBJ2-5	TGTGCCAGCAGTTTACGAGGAAGGGAGACCCAGTACTTC	CASSLRGRETQYF
many	TRBV29-1	-	TRBJ2-7	TGCAGCGTTGCCGGGGCGGGGCCCACCCCTCCAGCCGAGCAGTACTTC	CSVAGAGPTPPAEQYF
-	TRBV2	TRBD1	TRBJ1-6	TGTGCCAGTGCCGGGACAGGGGATTCACCCCTCCACTTT	CASAGTGDSPLHF
-	TRBV6-5	-	TRBJ2-5	TGTGCCATCAGTCAGGGAGGGGGAAATCAGCCCCAGTACTTC	CAISQGGGNQPQYF